This paragraph covers one T cell receptor beta chain sequence. The data are from a study of T cells in narcolepsy. The CDR3 has 13 amino acids. Trimming took 4 bases from V and 4 from J, leaving 11 bases between them. CDR1 SEHNR and CDR2 FQNEAQ come from the germline V gene (reference sequence). The data were produced by immunoSEQ multiplex PCR, yet TCRdb's version contains in-frame clones alone and is incomplete. The top ten hold about 3% of the sample, which has 25,000 to 35,000 clones, 75% to 90% seen once. The chain recombines TRBV7-9 with TRBJ2-7, with D uncertain. This TCR derives from a human donor with narcolepsy. Source material: CD45RA- memory CD4+ T cells from PBMCs. The CDR3 bases are TGTGCCAGCAGCTCGGGTAGGGCTTACGAGCAGTACTTC. This codes for CASSSGRAYEQYF.